What follows are 31 T cell receptor beta chains derived from one specimen sequenced in a study of T cell changes during pregnancy in multiple sclerosis. Clones were read by immunoSEQ multiplex PCR, and TCRdb kept only the in-frame ones, dropping some. In the table there are 55,000 or so clones, approximately 92% of which are singletons. The sequences come from CD4+ T cells from peripheral blood mononuclear cells, collected after pregnancy. The receptors come from a female donor in good health, enrolled as a control in a pregnancy study.

The CDR3 spells CASRSPGTYEQYF. The CDR3 DNA sequence: TGTGCCAGCAGATCCCCAGGGACCTACGAGCAGTACTTC. J is TRBJ2-7 and V is TRBV28; tentative D call: TRBD1 (5 bases). This CDR3 has 13 residues. Germline CDR1 MDHEN, CDR2 SYDVKM. Trimming took off 6 bases at V and 2 bases at J, with 11 bases between the two ends.

The J gene is TRBJ1-4, the V gene TRBV18, with TRBD1 as a possible D gene (6 bases). There are 14 residues in the CDR3. Trimming removed 3 bases at V and 9 bases at J, with 14 bases between. CDR1 and CDR2 (germline): KGHSH, LQKENI. Written as DNA, the CDR3 is TGTGCCAGCTCACCTAAAGACGGACAGAAAAAACTGTTTTTT. As protein: CASSPKDGQKKLFF.

This clone was recorded only once. This sequence joins TRBV7-9 and TRBJ2-2, with no clear D. V gave up 1 base and J gave up 4 bases, with 7 bases separating them. Germline V gives CDR1 SEHNR, CDR2 FQNEAQ (reference sequence). The CDR3 spans 14 residues. This CDR3 reads CASSLVASTGELFF. CDR3 in DNA: TGTGCCAGCAGCTTAGTAGCTTCCACCGGGGAGCTGTTTTTT.

The CDR3 sequence: CASSPGPGTVTGNTIYF. CDR3 bases: TGTGCCAGCTCACCAGGGCCAGGGACAGTGACTGGAAACACCATATATTTT. The chain carries TRBV18 and TRBJ1-3, with 7 nucleotides matching TRBD1. V trimming: 2 bases; J trimming: 2 bases; junction bases outside the gene matches: 9. Looked up from germline, CDR1 is KGHSH and CDR2 is LQKENI. CDR3 length: 17 residues.

V gene TRBV9 combines with J gene TRBJ1-1; D is ambiguous. Trimming left V 3 bases short and J 0 bases short, with 18 bases between. The CDR3 extends over 17 amino acids. Germline CDR1 reads SGDLS; CDR2 reads YYNGEE. CDR3 amino acids: CASSESIRPNMNTEAFF. The CDR3 coding sequence is TGTGCCAGCAGCGAGAGTATTCGTCCGAATATGAACACTGAAGCTTTCTTT.

The gene calls are TRBV2 and TRBJ2-3; D is unresolved. The CDR3 consists of 17 residues. V gave up 8 bases and J gave up 1 base, with 22 bases separating them. Germline CDR1 is SNHLY and CDR2 is FYNNEI. The CDR3 here is CASFGRLPHAGTDTQYF. The CDR3 DNA reads TGTGCCAGCTTTGGGCGATTGCCCCACGCTGGCACAGATACGCAGTATTTT. Full variable domain (outside the CDR3, taken from reference TRBV2 and TRBJ2-3): EPEVTQTPSHQVTQMGQEVILRCVPISNHLYFYWYRQILGQKVEFLVSFYNNEISEKSEIFDDQFSVERPDGSNFTLKIRSTKLEDSAMYFCASFGRLPHAGTDTQYFGPGTRLTVL.

The chain couples TRBV6-1 to TRBJ1-3; D gene uncertain. Germline V gene data show CDR1 as MNHNS and CDR2 as SASEGT. This CDR3 is built from 18 residues. V shed 2 bases and J shed 0 bases, with 17 bases lying between them. The CDR3 loop is CASSENLGGPSSGNTIYF. In nucleotides, the CDR3 is TGTGCCAGCAGTGAAAACCTAGGAGGGCCTAGCTCTGGAAACACCATATATTTT.

This rearrangement joins TRBV25-1 to TRBJ2-5; 13 nucleotides agree with TRBD2. Germline CDR1 is MGHDK and CDR2 is SYGVNS. V was clipped by 2 bases and J by 3 bases; unmatched bases: 3. The CDR3 sequence is 16 residues long. The chain's CDR3 is CASSEGGLAGKETQYF. For the CDR3, the DNA is TGTGCCAGCAGTGAAGGGGGACTAGCGGGGAAAGAGACCCAGTACTTC.

This chain connects TRBV6-4 to TRBJ1-6; 9 bases map to TRBD1. The CDR3 sequence is 15 residues long. Germline CDR1 and CDR2: MRHNA and SNTAGT. The V gene end was trimmed by 3 bases and the J gene end by 7 bases; junction bases not matched to a gene: 4. As DNA, the CDR3 is TGTGCCAGCAGTGAAACAGGGGGCGTCAATTCACCCCTCCACTTT. Amino acid sequence: CASSETGGVNSPLHF.

This chain uses TRBV7-2 with TRBJ2-5, with 8 bases fitting TRBD2. The CDR3 spans 14 residues. CDR1 is SGHTA and CDR2 is FQGNSA in the germline V gene. Losses at the gene ends were 5 bases for V and 4 bases for J; bases not matched to a gene: 6. The CDR3 DNA is TGTGCCAGCAGCCCCGCCGGGGGGGCAGAGACCCAGTACTTC. Translating gives CASSPAGGAETQYF.

The rearrangement uses TRBV28 and TRBJ1-5, with D possibly TRBD1 on 5 matching bases. The CDR3 is 15 amino acids. Per the germline V gene, CDR1 is MDHEN and CDR2 is SYDVKM. The V gene lost 3 bases and the J gene lost 0 bases, with 9 bases spanning the gap. The CDR3 spells CASSFGGYSNQPQHF. The DNA for the CDR3 is TGTGCCAGCAGTTTTGGGGGGTATAGCAATCAGCCCCAGCATTTT. The full variable domain, in which reference TRBV28 and TRBJ1-5 provide the parts outside the CDR3, is DVKVTQSSRYLVKRTGEKVFLECVQDMDHENMFWYRQDPGLGLRLIYFSYDVKMKEKGDIPEGYSVSREKKERFSLILESASTNQTSMYLCASSFGGYSNQPQHFGDGTRLSIL.

The chain employs TRBV19 and TRBJ1-5, with D perhaps TRBD1 (5 bases). Trimming stripped 7 bases from V and 6 bases from J, with 16 bases between. This CDR3 is 14 amino acids long. CDR1 and CDR2 from the germline V gene are LNHDA and SQIVND (reference sequence). The CDR3 DNA reads as TGTGCCAGTACCGCCCCTCGAAGGGGTCAGCCCCAGCATTTT. Amino acids: CASTAPRRGQPQHF.

In nucleotides, the CDR3 is TGTGCCAGCAGCTTAGCACTAGCGGCCTACAATGAGCAGTTCTTC. It is translated as CASSLALAAYNEQFF. The chain is built from TRBV7-8 and TRBJ2-1; 8 nucleotides align to TRBD2. CDR1 is SGHVS, CDR2 FQNEAQ, per germline. The CDR3 is 15 amino acids. With 0 bases clipped from V and 2 bases from J, the junction kept 0 bases outside the gene matches.

The V call is TRBV10-3, the J call TRBJ2-3, with D hard to call. This CDR3 spans 11 amino acids. Per germline, CDR1 ENHRY and CDR2 SYGVKD. Trimming cost V 7 bases and J 4 bases, with 6 bases left between them. Here the CDR3 reads CAIKQADTQYF. As DNA, the CDR3 is TGTGCCATCAAGCAGGCAGATACGCAGTATTTT.

V and J are TRBV7-2 and TRBJ2-5; D gene unclear. The CDR3 has 13 amino acids. V lost 3 bases and J 5 bases, leaving 10 bases between the germline ends. Germline CDR1 and CDR2: SGHTA and FQGNSA. In DNA, the CDR3 is TGTGCCAGCAGCTTTCGCCCCGCGGAGACCCAGTACTTC. It is translated as CASSFRPAETQYF.

This clone was seen a single time. CDR3 region: CASSLTVNDRGNPYEQYF. CDR3 nucleotide sequence: TGTGCCAGCAGCTTGACCGTAAACGACAGGGGGAACCCCTACGAGCAGTACTTC. The chain couples TRBV5-6 to TRBJ2-7; TRBD1 matches at 9 bases. The CDR3 is 18 amino acids. After removal of 1 base from V and 2 bases from J, the junction contained 13 bases not matched to a gene. CDR1 and CDR2 (germline): SGHDT, YYEEEE. The entire variable domain, with the rest obtained from reference TRBV5-6 and TRBJ2-7, is as follows: DAGVTQSPTHLIKTRGQQVTLRCSPKSGHDTVSWYQQALGQGPQFIFQYYEEEERQRGNFPDRFSGHQFPNYSSELNVNALLLGDSALYLCASSLTVNDRGNPYEQYFGPGTRLTVT.

The chain links TRBV30 to TRBJ1-6; D call uncertain. Between the trimmed V and J ends, which lost 4 bases and 10 bases, there was a span of 17 bases. The CDR3 is 14 amino acids. Per the germline V gene, CDR1 is GTSNPN and CDR2 is SVGIG (reference sequence). In DNA form, the CDR3 reads TGTGCCTGGACGAAAACAGCAATGGGCTCACCCCTCCACTTT. This encodes CAWTKTAMGSPLHF.

The V gene is TRBV6-6, the J gene TRBJ2-5, with 8 positions matching TRBD1. The CDR3 is 15 residues long. Per germline, CDR1 MNHNY and CDR2 SVGAGI (reference sequence). The J segment lost 4 bases and the V segment lost 0 bases, leaving 4 bases of the junction unmatched. The CDR3 DNA reads as TGTGCCAGCAGTTACTCGACAGGGGCATCAGAGACCCAGTACTTC. It is translated as CASSYSTGASETQYF.

The chain recombines TRBV29-1 with TRBJ2-7; perhaps TRBD1 as D (6 bases). This CDR3 is 12 amino acids long. Per the germline V gene, CDR1 is SQVTM and CDR2 is ANQGSEA. V gave up 0 bases and J gave up 3 bases, with 6 bases separating them. As DNA, the CDR3 is TGCAGCGTTGAAGAGGACAGCTACGAGCAGTACTTC. Translating gives CSVEEDSYEQYF.

The J gene is TRBJ2-2, the V gene TRBV7-3; perhaps TRBD2 as D (7 bases). Deletions cut 5 bases from V and 6 bases from J, with 19 bases between. The CDR3 is made up of 16 amino acids. The germline V gene encodes CDR1 SGHTA and CDR2 FQGTGA. CDR3 residues: CASSQPGGAFAGELFF. DNA for the CDR3: TGTGCCAGCAGCCAACCTGGGGGGGCCTTCGCCGGGGAGCTGTTTTTT.

This sequence joins TRBV7-8 and TRBJ1-1; D ambiguous. The CDR3 loop spans 14 amino acids. Germline CDR1 and CDR2: SGHVS and FQNEAQ. V was clipped by 0 bases and J by 1 base, with 6 bases between them. The CDR3 DNA reads TGTGCCAGCAGCTTAGCCACTGGGAACACTGAAGCTTTCTTT. This translates into CASSLATGNTEAFF.

The chain combines TRBV7-9 with TRBJ2-7; 8 bases line up with TRBD1. This CDR3 region has 15 residues. Germline loops: CDR1 SEHNR, CDR2 FQNEAQ (reference sequence). V was clipped by 5 bases and J by 3 bases; unmatched bases: 9. This CDR3 is CASSPPGGDDYEQYF. Here the CDR3 DNA reads TGTGCCAGCAGCCCGCCAGGGGGCGACGACTACGAGCAGTACTTC.

This clone was observed a handful of times. The chain carries TRBV30 and TRBJ1-1; no reliable D call. Germline CDR1 is GTSNPN and CDR2 is SVGIG (reference sequence). V was trimmed by 0 bases and J by 6 bases, leaving 5 bases between them. The CDR3 is 11 residues long. CDR3 DNA sequence: TGTGCCTGGAGTGTATCAGCTGAAGCTTTCTTT. Residues: CAWSVSAEAFF.

The chain employs TRBV19 and TRBJ2-3; 12 bases fit TRBD2. The CDR3 length is 17 residues. Germline CDR1 reads LNHDA; CDR2 reads SQIVND (reference sequence). V shed 9 bases, J shed 5 bases, and the junction held 15 bases outside the gene matches. In nucleotides, the CDR3 is TGTGCCAGCAAGCTAGCGGGGGGGCTTGGAATAAGAGATACGCAGTATTTT. The encoded protein is CASKLAGGLGIRDTQYF.

About this clone itself: At one end, the junction sequence differs from germline, possibly due to a read error. The chain recombines TRBV7-2 with TRBJ1-1; D remains ambiguous. Germline CDR1 reads SGHTA; CDR2 reads FQGNSA. CDR3 length: 13 amino acids. CDR3 loop: CASSLEGDTEAFF. For the CDR3, the DNA is TGTGCCAGCAGTTTAGAGGGAGACACTGAAGCTTTCTTT.

This rearrangement joins TRBV25-1 to TRBJ2-7; 7 bases are shared with TRBD1. Germline V gene sequence: CDR1 MGHDK, CDR2 SYGVNS. V was clipped by 3 bases and J by 2 bases; unmatched bases: 4. The CDR3 runs to 14 residues. The CDR3 region has the DNA TGTGCCAGCAGTGAGGACAGGCCTCCCTACGAGCAGTACTTC. This translates into CASSEDRPPYEQYF.

This sequence joins TRBV2 and TRBJ1-5; D gene ambiguous. The CDR3 runs to 14 residues. The ends were cut back, 6 bases at V and 3 bases at J, with 12 bases in the middle. Germline V gene sequence: CDR1 SNHLY, CDR2 FYNNEI. CDR3 in DNA: TGTGCCAGCAGGGGAGGTAGTAACAATCAGCCCCAGCATTTT. Translated, it gives CASRGGSNNQPQHF.

This sequence joins TRBV10-3 and TRBJ2-7, with TRBD2 matching over 8 bases. V shed 6 bases, J shed 3 bases, and the junction held 10 bases outside the gene matches. The CDR3 sequence is 15 residues long. Germline values: CDR1 ENHRY, CDR2 SYGVKD. The CDR3 sequence is CAIRGQALAGYEQYF. CDR3 in DNA: TGTGCCATCAGAGGACAAGCTCTAGCGGGCTACGAGCAGTACTTC.

This clone is medium-sized within its sample. The genes are TRBV16 and TRBJ1-4, with D possibly being TRBD1 (5 bases). Germline values: CDR1 KGHSY, CDR2 FQNENV. The CDR3 consists of 15 residues. V gave up 1 base and J gave up 5 bases, with 11 bases separating them. CDR3 loop: CASSQLSGGNEKLFF. CDR3 DNA: TGTGCCAGCAGCCAATTATCCGGGGGGAATGAAAAACTGTTTTTT.

This chain joins TRBV18 and TRBJ2-7, with D perhaps TRBD1 (5 bases). Germline V gene lookup returns CDR1 KGHSH and CDR2 LQKENI. The V and J ends lost 3 bases and 5 bases respectively, with 17 bases between them. The CDR3 is 15 amino acids. The DNA of the CDR3 is TGTGCCAGCTCACCGCCCAGGCAGGGTGGAAACGAGCAGTACTTC. Translating it yields CASSPPRQGGNEQYF.

The rearrangement links TRBV7-3 to TRBJ2-3; 8 bases agree with TRBD2. CDR1 and CDR2 from the germline V gene are SGHTA and FQGTGA. This CDR3 is 14 amino acids long. V shed 5 bases, J shed 6 bases, and the junction held 7 bases outside the gene matches. The DNA for the CDR3 is TGTGCCAGCAGCCCCGGGGGGGGCGGGGATACGCAGTATTTT. Its protein product is CASSPGGGGDTQYF.